These 15 T cell receptor beta chains were all obtained from the same sample, sequenced in a study of blood T cell repertoires in COVID-19. Repertoires were generated with immunoSEQ multiplex PCR, while TCRdb's copy carries only in-frame clones and drops some. The sample includes 150,000 to 200,000 clones, 89% of them seen just once. The specimen sequenced was PBMCs or T cells enriched from blood (not recorded which). These receptors originate from a woman aged 40-49 years with acute COVID-19.

The chain is built from TRBV19 and TRBJ1-2; no reliable D call. V was trimmed by 3 bases and J by 6 bases, leaving 11 bases between them. CDR3 size: 13 residues. CDR1 LNHDA and CDR2 SQIVND come from the germline V gene (reference sequence). CDR3 DNA: TGTGCCAGTAGTATGGCTCCAGGCCATGGCTACACCTTC. Amino acid sequence: CASSMAPGHGYTF.

This chain joins TRBV9 and TRBJ1-2, with a tentative D call TRBD1 (5 bases). This CDR3 contains 14 residues. The germline V gene has CDR1 SGDLS and CDR2 YYNGEE. The V end was cut by 3 bases, the J end by 5 bases, with 14 bases between. The CDR3 reads CASSDRDGGYGYTF. The CDR3, as DNA: TGTGCCAGCAGCGACCGGGATGGGGGGTATGGCTACACCTTC.

The chain combines TRBV28 with TRBJ2-7; 10 nucleotides agree with TRBD2. V was clipped by 6 bases and J by 0 bases; unmatched bases: 8. Per germline, CDR1 MDHEN and CDR2 SYDVKM. The CDR3 sequence is 16 residues long. CDR3: CASSRVLAGSSYEQYF. The DNA of the CDR3 is TGTGCCAGCAGCCGAGTACTAGCGGGGAGCTCCTACGAGCAGTACTTC.

J is TRBJ2-7 and V is TRBV6-2 or TRBV6-3, with D perhaps TRBD2 (5 bases). Trimming pared 2 bases from V and 4 bases from J, leaving 15 bases between. Germline CDR1 MNHEY, CDR2 SVGEGT. This CDR3 contains 15 residues. CDR3 bases: TGTGCCAGCAGTTACCCCCGCCAGGACTCATACGAGCAGTACTTC. It codes for CASSYPRQDSYEQYF.

The chain is built from TRBV7-8 and TRBJ1-6; no definite D call. V was trimmed by 4 bases and J by 6 bases, leaving 16 bases between them. The germline V gene encodes CDR1 SGHVS and CDR2 FQNEAQ. The CDR3 loop spans 16 amino acids. The CDR3 nucleotides read TGTGCCAGCAGCTCCGGGAGCGAGAGCGCTAATTCACCCCTCCACTTT. Translated: CASSSGSESANSPLHF. Combining the CDR3 with reference TRBV7-8 and TRBJ1-6 gives the whole variable domain GAGVSQSPRYKVAKRGQDVALRCDPISGHVSLFWYQQALGQGPEFLTYFQNEAQLDKSGLPSDRFFAERPEGSVSTLKIQRTQQEDSAVYLCASSSGSESANSPLHFGNGTRLTVT.

The chain has TRBV30 and TRBJ1-4, with no clear D. Germline loops: CDR1 GTSNPN, CDR2 SVGIG (reference sequence). This CDR3 spans 12 amino acids. V lost 3 bases and J lost 4, with 6 bases in between. As DNA, the CDR3 is TGTGCCTGGAGGTTTCGTAATGAAAAACTGTTTTTT. Its protein is CAWRFRNEKLFF.

CDR3 DNA: TGTGCCAGCAGTCAAAACGGACTAGCGTTTAATGAGCAGTTCTTC. Amino acid sequence: CASSQNGLAFNEQFF. The chain is built from TRBV2 and TRBJ2-1; 9 bases map to TRBD2. J was trimmed by 7 bases and V by 5 bases; bases with no gene match: 9. Germline V gene data show CDR1 as SNHLY and CDR2 as FYNNEI. The CDR3 is 15 residues long. The variable domain in full, with the rest retrieved from reference TRBV2 and TRBJ2-1, is EPEVTQTPSHQVTQMGQEVILRCVPISNHLYFYWYRQILGQKVEFLVSFYNNEISEKSEIFDDQFSVERPDGSNFTLKIRSTKLEDSAMYFCASSQNGLAFNEQFFGPGTRLTVL.

This rearrangement joins TRBV6-6 to TRBJ2-3; TRBD1 matches 8 bases. V lost 8 bases and J lost 0; bases outside the gene matches: 7. Per germline, CDR1 MNHNY and CDR2 SVGAGI (reference sequence). This CDR3 spans 15 amino acids. In DNA, the CDR3 is TGTGCCAGCGGAATCGGACAGGGAAGCACAGATACGCAGTATTTT. Translation gives CASGIGQGSTDTQYF.

This chain connects TRBV19 to TRBJ1-5; 7 nucleotides agree with TRBD1. The germline gives CDR1 LNHDA, CDR2 SQIVND (reference sequence). This CDR3 contains 21 residues. V trimming: 0 bases; J trimming: 4 bases; junction bases outside the gene matches: 21. The CDR3 DNA reads as TGTGCCAGTAGTATAGACTTCGGACAGGCCGAAAGTGGTTTTAGGAATCAGCCCCAGCATTTT. Amino acid sequence: CASSIDFGQAESGFRNQPQHF.

The genes are TRBV27 and TRBJ1-1, with TRBD1 as a possible D gene (5 bases). The CDR3 sequence is 15 residues long. Trimming pared 2 bases from V and 8 bases from J, leaving 18 bases between. Germline V gene lookup returns CDR1 MNHEY and CDR2 SMNVEV (reference sequence). CDR3 in DNA: TGTGCCAGCAGTTTAGGGAGGGGATTCTTTGAGGAAGCTTTCTTT. Its translation is CASSLGRGFFEEAFF.

The chain employs TRBV6-4 and TRBJ2-3; D perhaps matches TRBD2 (5 bases). CDR3 length equals 13 residues. V shed 6 bases and J shed 6 bases, with 13 bases lying between them. From germline, CDR1 is MRHNA and CDR2 SNTAGT. Here the CDR3 reads CASSPKEADTQYF. The CDR3 coding sequence is TGTGCCAGCAGCCCGAAGGAGGCCGATACGCAGTATTTT.

The CDR3 DNA reads TGTGCCAGCAGCTTAGGGGCTGGGGCTGGCTACACCTTC. Encoded protein: CASSLGAGAGYTF. The chain recombines TRBV11-2 with TRBJ1-2, with D perhaps TRBD1 (5 bases). Germline lookup yields CDR1 SGHAT and CDR2 FQNNGV. This CDR3 contains 13 residues. V gave up 1 base and J gave up 7 bases, with 10 bases separating them.

The V call is TRBV30, the J call TRBJ1-2; 9 bases align to TRBD1. This CDR3 is built from 16 residues. Germline V gene lookup returns CDR1 GTSNPN and CDR2 SVGIG (reference sequence). V trimming: 1 base; J trimming: 7 bases; junction bases outside the gene matches: 13. For the CDR3, the DNA is TGTGCCTGGAGTGCCCCCAGGTCGGACAGGGGCGGTGGCTACACCTTC. Translated, it gives CAWSAPRSDRGGGYTF.

Details on this clone: Within the sample, other DNA sequences also encode this same CDR3. The rearrangement joins TRBV5-1 to TRBJ2-5, with D tentatively TRBD2 (6 bases). Trimming removed 0 bases from V and 4 bases from J, with 7 bases in between. The CDR3 sequence is 13 residues long. Germline CDR1 reads SGHRS; CDR2 reads YFSETQ. The CDR3 is CASSLGGGETQYF. CDR3 bases: TGCGCCAGCAGCTTGGGGGGAGGAGAGACCCAGTACTTC.

V gene TRBV27 combines with J gene TRBJ2-7, with 11 bases fitting TRBD2. Germline CDR1 is MNHEY and CDR2 is SMNVEV (reference sequence). Unmatched junction bases numbered 11, after V lost 7 bases and J lost 12 bases. This CDR3 has 13 residues. The CDR3 sequence is CASTLRASGRLYF. The CDR3 DNA is TGTGCCAGCACCTTAAGGGCTAGCGGGAGGTTGTACTTC.